Sequencing of this T cell receptor (beta chain) was carried out in a study of T-cell reconstitution after alpha-beta-depleted transplantation in children. The J segment lost 4 bases and the V segment lost 4 bases, leaving 7 bases of the junction unmatched. This CDR3 comprises 15 residues. In germline, CDR1 is DFQATT, CDR2 SNEGSKA (reference sequence). TCRbeta library preparation incorporated unique molecular identifiers. Using its own MiXCR run on the PCR reads, TCRdb lists one record per CDR3 protein. Here the sample spans approximately 350,000 distinct CDR3 sequences, about an eighth being singletons. This clonotype was recorded at least ten times.

The specimen was PBMCs, collected from the stem cell graft. V gene TRBV20-1 combines with J gene TRBJ2-1, with 10 bases aligning to TRBD2. The source of this sequence is a human donor who donated a stem cell graft to a child with Fanconi anemia. The CDR3 nucleotides read TGCAGTGCTACACGGACTAGCGGAGCTTACAATGAGCAGTTCTTC. It codes for CSATRTSGAYNEQFF.